Below, 25 T cell receptor beta chains from the same sample are listed, as sequenced in a study of CD8 T cells in ankylosing spondylitis. MiXCR, run by TCRdb on the 5' RACE reads, gives a single entry per CDR3 protein. The sample includes roughly 130,000 distinct CDR3 sequences, around 9.7% of them seen just once. What was sequenced was blood, either unsorted or a sorted T cell fraction (not recorded which). The receptors were sampled from a male donor with ankylosing spondylitis or in good health (not recorded which).

This clonotype was found many times. This chain uses TRBV12-3 or TRBV12-4 with TRBJ1-5, with a tentative D call TRBD1 (5 bases). CDR3 size: 15 residues. V lost 7 bases and J 1 base, leaving 14 bases between the germline ends. Here the CDR3 DNA reads TGTGCCAGCAATACGCAGGGTTTAAGCAATCAGCCCCAGCATTTT. It encodes CASNTQGLSNQPQHF.

This clonotype showed up many times. The DNA of the CDR3 is TGTGCCAGCAGCCTAGATCTCGGCGAGCAGTTCTTC. Translating it yields CASSLDLGEQFF. This sequence joins TRBV7-2 and TRBJ2-1; D uncertain. CDR3 size: 12 residues. Germline CDR1 is SGHTA and CDR2 is FQGNSA. V was pared by 5 bases and J by 10 bases, with 12 bases between.

This clonotype has ten or more counts. The CDR3 bases are TGTGCCAGCAGCCGTTGGACGAGGGAGGAGCAGTACTTC. Translated: CASSRWTREEQYF. The chain is built from TRBV6-1 and TRBJ2-7; D is perhaps TRBD2 (5 bases). Trimming shortened V by 6 bases and J by 7 bases, and 16 bases separated the two germline ends. Germline loops: CDR1 MNHNS, CDR2 SASEGT. CDR3 length: 13 residues.

This clonotype was recorded at least ten times. The CDR3 protein is CASSMRLMGTQYF. In nucleotides, the CDR3 is TGTGCCAGTAGTATGAGACTAATGGGGACGCAGTATTTT. This chain connects TRBV19 to TRBJ2-3; a possible D gene is TRBD2 (5 bases). V lost 3 bases and J 9 bases, leaving 13 bases between the germline ends. This CDR3 is 13 amino acids long. Germline-derived CDR1 and CDR2 are LNHDA and SQIVND (reference sequence).

A few counts support this clonotype. The chain has TRBV5-5 and TRBJ1-3; D gene uncertain. In germline, CDR1 is SGHKS, CDR2 YYEKEE (reference sequence). The CDR3 is 16 amino acids. V was shortened by 4 bases and J by 4 bases, with 18 bases between the two germline ends. CDR3 bases: TGTGCCAGCAGCCCCGACGGCCGCCCTATCGGAAACACCATATATTTT. It codes for CASSPDGRPIGNTIYF.

This clonotype appeared many times. The chain joins TRBV11-3 to TRBJ2-4; 8 bases align to TRBD2. Germline CDR1 is SGHNT and CDR2 is YENEEA. The V gene end was trimmed by 1 base and the J gene end by 3 bases; junction bases not matched to a gene: 23. The CDR3 is 22 residues long. The CDR3 spells CASSLGVRGGREGLRFKNIQYF. CDR3 DNA: TGTGCCAGCAGCTTAGGAGTAAGAGGGGGTCGGGAGGGCCTTCGATTCAAAAACATTCAGTACTTC.

This clonotype has ten or more counts. The V gene is TRBV20-1, the J gene TRBJ1-2, with D perhaps TRBD1 (5 bases). This CDR3 is built from 12 residues. Germline CDR1 reads DFQATT; CDR2 reads SNEGSKA (reference sequence). V was shortened by 6 bases and J by 4 bases, with 12 bases between the two germline ends. CDR3 sequence (DNA): TGCAGTGCAAAGGACACTCGCTATGGCTACACCTTC. Translated, it gives CSAKDTRYGYTF.

Ten or more counts support this clonotype. The V call is TRBV7-2, the J call TRBJ2-3; a weak D match, TRBD1 (5 bases). V was trimmed by 8 bases and J by 0 bases, leaving 6 bases between them. This CDR3 contains 12 residues. From germline, CDR1 is SGHTA and CDR2 FQGNSA. The CDR3 DNA reads TGTGCCAGCGGACATAGCACAGATACGCAGTATTTT. Protein product: CASGHSTDTQYF.

This clonotype showed up many times. The rearrangement links TRBV5-4 to TRBJ1-1, with D possibly being TRBD1 (6 bases). The germline gives CDR1 SGHNT, CDR2 YYREEE (reference sequence). Trimming cost V 3 bases and J 5 bases, with 17 bases left between them. The CDR3 spans 15 residues. The CDR3 here is CASSSRGTKRTEAFF. As DNA, the CDR3 is TGTGCCAGCAGCTCGAGGGGGACAAAGAGGACTGAAGCTTTCTTT.

This clonotype was counted ten times or more. The CDR3 region is CATSDLPASGRSGNEQFF. CDR3 DNA sequence: TGTGCCACCAGTGATTTGCCTGCTAGCGGGAGGAGTGGGAATGAGCAGTTCTTC. The J gene is TRBJ2-1, the V gene TRBV24-1, with 11 bases fitting TRBD2. Germline CDR1 and CDR2: KGHDR and SFDVKD. The CDR3 extends over 18 amino acids. V gave up 0 bases and J gave up 7 bases; unmatched junction bases: 10.

This clonotype showed up many times. The rearrangement links TRBV5-1 to TRBJ2-7; TRBD1 matches 7 bases. Germline CDR1 reads SGHRS; CDR2 reads YFSETQ. The V gene end was trimmed by 2 bases and the J gene end by 3 bases; junction bases not matched to a gene: 8. The CDR3 spans 15 residues. The CDR3 nucleotides read TGCGCCAGCAGCTTAGGGGGACAGAGCCTCTACGAGCAGTACTTC. Protein: CASSLGGQSLYEQYF.

This clonotype was seen only a few times. The chain has TRBV29-1 and TRBJ1-4, with TRBD1 as a possible D gene (6 bases). The CDR3 sequence is 13 residues long. CDR1 is SQVTM and CDR2 is ANQGSEA in the germline V gene. Trimming removed 6 bases from V and 5 bases from J, with 13 bases in between. CDR3 loop: CSVGGLDNEKLFF. The CDR3 nucleotides read TGCAGCGTGGGGGGCCTTGACAATGAAAAACTGTTTTTT.

The CDR3 region is CASSLANGGTEAFF. DNA for the CDR3: TGTGCCAGCAGCTTAGCGAACGGGGGAACTGAAGCTTTCTTT. The chain employs TRBV7-2 and TRBJ1-1, with D maybe TRBD1 (5 bases). Germline CDR1 is SGHTA and CDR2 is FQGNSA. V lost 0 bases, J lost 5 bases, and 10 bases lay in between. This CDR3 spans 14 amino acids.

This clonotype has only a few counts. The V and J genes are TRBV5-1 and TRBJ2-1; D not resolved. The CDR3 contains 12 residues. Germline assignment: CDR1 SGHRS and CDR2 YFSETQ. V was pared by 1 base and J by 7 bases, with 6 bases between. The chain's CDR3 is CASSLQENEQFF. DNA of the CDR3: TGCGCCAGCAGCTTGCAGGAAAATGAGCAGTTCTTC.

This clonotype occurred many times. V and J are TRBV18 and TRBJ2-1, with 10 positions matching TRBD2. There are 17 residues in the CDR3. CDR1 KGHSH and CDR2 LQKENI come from the germline V gene. J lost 8 bases, V lost 0 bases, and 10 bases had no gene match. The CDR3 protein is CASSPPNLAGVFDEQFF. The CDR3 DNA is TGTGCCAGCTCACCACCTAACCTAGCGGGAGTCTTCGATGAGCAGTTCTTC. The full variable domain, in which reference TRBV18 and TRBJ2-1 provide the parts outside the CDR3, is NAGVMQNPRHLVRRRGQEARLRCSPMKGHSHVYWYRQLPEEGLKFMVYLQKENIIDESGMPKERFSAEFPKEGPSILRIQQVVRGDSAAYFCASSPPNLAGVFDEQFFGPGTRLTVL.

This clonotype was found many times. The chain carries TRBV18 and TRBJ2-5; no firm D call. V lost 3 bases, J lost 2 bases, and 7 bases lay in between. In germline, CDR1 is KGHSH, CDR2 LQKENI. This CDR3 is 13 amino acids long. Here the CDR3 reads CASSPTQQETQYF. The CDR3 DNA follows: TGTGCCAGCTCACCCACTCAGCAAGAGACCCAGTACTTC.

This clonotype occurred many times. V is TRBV20-1 and J is TRBJ1-2; 8 nucleotides align to TRBD1. Germline V gene data show CDR1 as DFQATT and CDR2 as SNEGSKA (reference sequence). This CDR3 contains 13 residues. Germline trimming cut 6 bases from V and 4 bases from J; bases unmatched to any gene: 7. This CDR3 is CSAKRTGLYGYTF. The CDR3 DNA follows: TGCAGTGCCAAGAGGACAGGGCTCTATGGCTACACCTTC.

This clonotype was counted once. The gene calls are TRBV27 and TRBJ2-3, with D perhaps matching TRBD1 (6 bases). Germline V lookup: CDR1 MNHEY, CDR2 SMNVEV (reference sequence). The V gene lost 5 bases and the J gene lost 2 bases, with 17 bases spanning the gap. The CDR3 has 16 residues. CDR3: CASSPGTPQFTDTQYF. For the CDR3, the DNA is TGTGCCAGCAGTCCTGGGACACCCCAGTTCACAGATACGCAGTATTTT.

This clonotype was counted a few times. The chain couples TRBV7-2 to TRBJ2-5; D not certain. V was cut by 2 bases and J by 4 bases, with 17 bases left in between. CDR3 length: 16 amino acids. The germline CDR1 and CDR2 sequences are SGHTA and FQGNSA. DNA of the CDR3: TGTGCCAGCAGCTTATTCCCGGGCCGTGTCGGAGAGACCCAGTACTTC. Its protein product is CASSLFPGRVGETQYF. The complete variable domain, with remaining parts taken from reference TRBV7-2 and TRBJ2-5, reads GAGVSQSPSNKVTEKGKDVELRCDPISGHTALYWYRQSLGQGLEFLIYFQGNSAPDKSGLPSDRFSAERTGGSVSTLTIQRTQQEDSAVYLCASSLFPGRVGETQYFGPGTRLLVL.

V gene TRBV7-8 combines with J gene TRBJ2-7; D not certain. The CDR3 spans 14 residues. Per the germline V gene, CDR1 is SGHVS and CDR2 is FQNEAQ. Deletions cut 0 bases from V and 2 bases from J, with 8 bases between. This CDR3 reads CASSLANSAYEQYF. The CDR3 coding sequence is TGTGCCAGCAGCTTAGCGAACAGCGCCTACGAGCAGTACTTC. The full variable domain, its missing parts supplied by reference TRBV7-8 and TRBJ2-7, is GAGVSQSPRYKVAKRGQDVALRCDPISGHVSLFWYQQALGQGPEFLTYFQNEAQLDKSGLPSDRFFAERPEGSVSTLKIQRTQQEDSAVYLCASSLANSAYEQYFGPGTRLTVT.

This clonotype was seen repeatedly, ten times or more. This rearrangement joins TRBV5-1 to TRBJ2-4, with 8 bases matching TRBD2. The length of the CDR3 is 16 residues. Germline V gene lookup returns CDR1 SGHRS and CDR2 YFSETQ. Trimming at V came to 3 bases and at J to 0 bases, leaving 5 bases not matched to a gene. DNA of the CDR3: TGCGCCAGCAGCTCGGGAGGGGGAGTAGCCAAAAACATTCAGTACTTC. This gives the protein CASSSGGGVAKNIQYF.

This chain uses TRBV5-5 with TRBJ2-1, with 9 nucleotides matching TRBD2. Germline-derived CDR1 and CDR2 are SGHKS and YYEKEE (reference sequence). This CDR3 has 14 amino acids. V trimming: 0 bases; J trimming: 9 bases; junction bases outside the gene matches: 4. The CDR3, as DNA: TGTGCCAGCAGCTTGGGGGGACTAGCTCCTGAGCAGTTCTTC. As protein: CASSLGGLAPEQFF. Using reference TRBV5-5 and TRBJ2-1 for the parts outside the CDR3, the full variable domain is DAGVTQSPTHLIKTRGQQVTLRCSPISGHKSVSWYQQVLGQGPQFIFQYYEKEERGRGNFPDRFSARQFPNYSSELNVNALLLGDSALYLCASSLGGLAPEQFFGPGTRLTVL.

J is TRBJ1-5 and V is TRBV20-1; D unresolved. This CDR3 spans 12 amino acids. The germline V gene encodes CDR1 DFQATT and CDR2 SNEGSKA (reference sequence). The V gene lost 5 bases and the J gene lost 0 bases, with 5 bases spanning the gap. The CDR3 DNA is TGCAGTGCTTCCTATAGCAATCAGCCCCAGCATTTT. Encoded protein: CSASYSNQPQHF.

This clonotype was observed many times. This rearrangement joins TRBV7-2 to TRBJ2-5; no definite D call. The CDR3 has 16 residues. The ends were cut back, 2 bases at V and 1 base at J, with 14 bases in the middle. From germline, CDR1 is SGHTA and CDR2 FQGNSA. The chain's CDR3 is CASSLKGRRTQETQYF. The CDR3 DNA reads TGTGCCAGCAGCTTAAAGGGTCGCAGGACCCAAGAGACCCAGTACTTC.

This clonotype was observed at least ten times. J is TRBJ2-1 and V is TRBV7-8, with 11 bases identical to TRBD2. Germline CDR1 and CDR2: SGHVS and FQNEAQ. The CDR3 has 16 amino acids. J was trimmed by 7 bases and V by 5 bases; bases with no gene match: 10. The CDR3 nucleotides are TGTGCCAGCAGCAACGAACTAGCGGGAGTTTATAATGAGCAGTTCTTC. As protein: CASSNELAGVYNEQFF.